What follows are 27 T cell receptor beta chains derived from one specimen sequenced in a study of shared clonotypes between healthy human individuals. Sequencing was performed with immunoSEQ multiplex PCR; in TCRdb, only in-frame clones are kept and a portion is missing. Of 950,000 to 1,100,000 clones listed, approximately 72% were seen once; the top ten hold approximately 1.5%. Input material: memory CD4+ T cells sorted from blood. Noted subset: CD45RA-negative fraction. The origin of the receptors is a man in his late teens or twenties in good health.

The rearrangement links TRBV7-9 to TRBJ1-4; D remains unclear. V lost 0 bases, J lost 3 bases, and 11 bases lay in between. The CDR3 runs 16 residues. Germline-derived CDR1 and CDR2 are SEHNR and FQNEAQ (reference sequence). The CDR3 coding sequence is TGTGCCAGCAGCTTAGCCCGGTCAGCATCTAATGAAAAACTGTTTTTT. Encoded protein: CASSLARSASNEKLFF.

This clone came up a few times. The chain employs TRBV7-6 and TRBJ1-2, with D unresolved. The germline V and J ends were trimmed by 1 base and 4 bases, with 16 bases remaining between them. Per the germline V gene, CDR1 is SGHVS and CDR2 is FNYEAQ. CDR3 size: 16 residues. The CDR3 DNA reads TGTGCCAGCAGCTTAGGGCAGTCAGGTGCTATCTATGGCTACACCTTC. Its translation: CASSLGQSGAIYGYTF. The full variable domain, with the rest looked up from reference TRBV7-6 and TRBJ1-2, is GAGVSQSPRYKVTKRGQDVALRCDPISGHVSLYWYRQALGQGPEFLTYFNYEAQQDKSGLPNDRFSAERPEGSISTLTIQRTEQRDSAMYRCASSLGQSGAIYGYTFGSGTRLTVV.

The V call is TRBV18, the J call TRBJ1-1; 7 positions agree with TRBD1. Trimming removed 6 bases from V and 1 base from J; junction bases left unmatched: 5. Germline V gives CDR1 KGHSH, CDR2 LQKENI. The CDR3 is 14 amino acids. DNA for the CDR3: TGTGCCAGCTCCCAACAGGGGTGGAACACTGAAGCTTTCTTT. This gives the protein CASSQQGWNTEAFF.

V is TRBV5-4 and J is TRBJ2-1, with 14 bases matching TRBD2. This CDR3 is 15 amino acids long. Germline V gives CDR1 SGHNT, CDR2 YYREEE (reference sequence). J lost 9 bases, V lost 2 bases, and 4 bases had no gene match. The CDR3 DNA sequence: TGTGCCAGCAGCTTAGGGACTAGCGGGAGTAGTGAGCAGTTCTTC. Residues: CASSLGTSGSSEQFF. Using reference TRBV5-4 and TRBJ2-1 for the parts outside the CDR3, the full variable domain is ETGVTQSPTHLIKTRGQQVTLRCSSQSGHNTVSWYQQALGQGPQFIFQYYREEENGRGNFPPRFSGLQFPNYSSELNVNALELDDSALYLCASSLGTSGSSEQFFGPGTRLTVL.

Comment on this clone: Within the sample, other DNA sequences also encode this same CDR3. The chain is built from TRBV9 and TRBJ2-7, with 7 nucleotides matching TRBD2. The length of the CDR3 is 14 residues. Germline CDR1 and CDR2: SGDLS and YYNGEE. Germline trimming cut 2 bases from V and 4 bases from J; bases unmatched to any gene: 6. The CDR3 region is CASSVGTTSYEQYF. Here the CDR3 DNA reads TGTGCCAGCAGCGTTGGGACTACCTCTTACGAGCAGTACTTC. The complete variable domain, with remaining parts taken from reference TRBV9 and TRBJ2-7, reads DSGVTQTPKHLITATGQRVTLRCSPRSGDLSVYWYQQSLDQGLQFLIQYYNGEERAKGNILERFSAQQFPDLHSELNLSSLELGDSALYFCASSVGTTSYEQYFGPGTRLTVT.

This clone was seen more than once but under ten times. The chain uses TRBV7-6 and TRBJ2-2; D not resolved. V was shortened by 2 bases and J by 3 bases, with 7 bases between the two germline ends. There are 14 residues in the CDR3. CDR1 and CDR2 (germline): SGHVS, FNYEAQ. CDR3 coding DNA: TGTGCCAGCAGCTTAATGTCTTACACCGGGGAGCTGTTTTTT. Its protein is CASSLMSYTGELFF.

This clone was observed a handful of times. The genes are TRBV18 and TRBJ1-5; D remains unclear. Germline V gives CDR1 KGHSH, CDR2 LQKENI. The CDR3 has 13 amino acids. Trimming stripped 3 bases from V and 7 bases from J, with 10 bases between. The CDR3 DNA follows: TGTGCCAGCTCACCTGGCTTCCAACAGCCCCAGCATTTT. It translates to CASSPGFQQPQHF.

The chain employs TRBV5-1 and TRBJ2-7, with 7 bases aligning to TRBD1. CDR3 length: 15 amino acids. CDR1 is SGHRS and CDR2 is YFSETQ in the germline V gene. With 2 bases clipped from V and 2 bases from J, the junction kept 7 bases outside the gene matches. CDR3: CASSFGTATTYEQYF. The CDR3 region has the DNA TGCGCCAGCAGCTTCGGGACAGCGACAACCTACGAGCAGTACTTC. Full variable domain (remainder filled in from reference TRBV5-1 and TRBJ2-7): KAGVTQTPRYLIKTRGQQVTLSCSPISGHRSVSWYQQTPGQGLQFLFEYFSETQRNKGNFPGRFSGRQFSNSRSEMNVSTLELGDSALYLCASSFGTATTYEQYFGPGTRLTVT.

The chain joins TRBV11-2 to TRBJ1-1; D unclear. With 1 base removed from V and 4 bases from J, the gap between germline ends came to 7 bases. Looked up from germline, CDR1 is SGHAT and CDR2 is FQNNGV. The CDR3 loop spans 13 amino acids. CDR3 region: CASSLGSITEAFF. In DNA, the CDR3 is TGTGCCAGCAGCTTAGGCAGTATCACTGAAGCTTTCTTT.

About this clone: A much larger clone is a single base away; this may be a read error. Other nucleotide sequences from this sample produce the same CDR3. The rearrangement links TRBV7-9 to TRBJ2-3, with D unresolved. The CDR3 covers 11 residues. Germline loops: CDR1 SEHNR, CDR2 FQNEAQ (reference sequence). The V gene lost 5 bases and the J gene lost 3 bases, with 3 bases spanning the gap. The CDR3 DNA sequence: TGTGCCAGCAGCCAAACAGATACGCAGTATTTT. Amino acid sequence: CASSQTDTQYF. The full variable domain, in which reference TRBV7-9 and TRBJ2-3 provide the parts outside the CDR3, is DTGVSQNPRHKITKRGQNVTFRCDPISEHNRLYWYRQTLGQGPEFLTYFQNEAQLEKSRLLSDRFSAERPKGSFSTLEIQRTEQGDSAMYLCASSQTDTQYFGPGTRLTVL.

The chain joins TRBV28 to TRBJ2-7; D is uncertain. Trimming pared 4 bases from V and 5 bases from J, leaving 24 bases between. CDR1 and CDR2 (germline): MDHEN, SYDVKM. The CDR3 length is 17 residues. For the CDR3, the DNA is TGTGCCAGCAGTTCTACAATCTGGGGTGCGGTGATGAACGAGCAGTACTTC. This encodes CASSSTIWGAVMNEQYF.

In this sample, this clone turned up many times. Different DNA sequences within this sample yield the same CDR3. The rearrangement joins TRBV14 to TRBJ1-1; 7 positions agree with TRBD1. V gave up 3 bases and J gave up 4 bases; unmatched junction bases: 5. The CDR3 has 14 residues. CDR1 is SGHDN, CDR2 FVKESK, per germline. CDR3 DNA: TGTGCCAGCAGCCAGGGACAGAGACTCACTGAAGCTTTCTTT. This translates into CASSQGQRLTEAFF.

The V gene is TRBV11-2, the J gene TRBJ2-5; D may correspond to TRBD1 or TRBD2 (5 bases each). The CDR3 contains 14 residues. Germline assignment: CDR1 SGHAT and CDR2 FQNNGV. With 6 bases removed from V and 4 bases from J, the gap between germline ends came to 15 bases. CDR3 DNA sequence: TGTGCCAGCAGGGAGTGGGGGTCCTTAGAGACCCAGTACTTC. Protein product: CASREWGSLETQYF.

The gene calls are TRBV30 and TRBJ2-4; weak D call: TRBD2 (6 bases). The CDR3 has 13 amino acids. V lost 4 bases, J lost 1 base, and 8 bases lay in between. Germline loops: CDR1 GTSNPN, CDR2 SVGIG (reference sequence). The CDR3 nucleotides read TGTGCCTGGAAGGCGGGGGCCAAAAACATTCAGTACTTC. The encoded protein is CAWKAGAKNIQYF.

This chain links TRBV28 with TRBJ2-2; TRBD1 aligns across 8 bases. Germline CDR1 MDHEN, CDR2 SYDVKM. The CDR3 loop spans 14 amino acids. V dropped 9 bases and J dropped 0; count of bases not matched to a gene: 3. The CDR3 here is CASKDRANTGELFF. In DNA, the CDR3 is TGTGCCAGTAAGGACAGGGCGAACACCGGGGAGCTGTTTTTT.

The chain employs TRBV7-9 and TRBJ1-2; no firm D call. With 3 bases removed from V and 7 bases from J, the gap between germline ends came to 9 bases. This CDR3 is 12 amino acids long. CDR1 and CDR2 (germline): SEHNR, FQNEAQ (reference sequence). The CDR3 DNA is TGTGCCAGCAGCTTTCAGAAAAGTGGCTACACCTTC. Protein: CASSFQKSGYTF. Looking up the rest from reference TRBV7-9 and TRBJ1-2 gives the full variable domain: DTGVSQNPRHKITKRGQNVTFRCDPISEHNRLYWYRQTLGQGPEFLTYFQNEAQLEKSRLLSDRFSAERPKGSFSTLEIQRTEQGDSAMYLCASSFQKSGYTFGSGTRLTVV.

The genes are TRBV7-9 and TRBJ1-1; no clear D. This CDR3 is 13 amino acids long. V dropped 0 bases and J dropped 6 bases, with 8 bases sitting between them. In germline, CDR1 is SEHNR, CDR2 FQNEAQ (reference sequence). The DNA for the CDR3 is TGTGCCAGCAGCTTAGCGGAGGGAGCTGAAGCTTTCTTT. Amino acids: CASSLAEGAEAFF.

In its sample, this clone was seen a few times. Other DNA sequences in this specimen translate into the identical CDR3. The J gene is TRBJ1-6, the V gene TRBV11-2; D perhaps matches TRBD1 (6 bases). Per the germline V gene, CDR1 is SGHAT and CDR2 is FQNNGV. Trimming stripped 3 bases from V and 7 bases from J, with 13 bases between. CDR3 size: 15 residues. The CDR3 protein is CASSLGGQNNSPLHF. The CDR3 nucleotides are TGTGCCAGCAGCTTGGGGGGGCAAAACAATTCACCCCTCCACTTT.

To note about this clone: Just one base apart from a much larger clone, this may be a read error. Other nucleotide sequences in the sample specify the same CDR3. V gene TRBV11-2 combines with J gene TRBJ2-5; D is uncertain. Germline V CDR1 and CDR2: SGHAT, FQNNGV. The CDR3 runs 11 residues. V dropped 2 bases and J dropped 2 bases, with 0 bases sitting between them. This CDR3 is CASSLQETQYF. The CDR3 nucleotides read TGTGCCAGCAGCTTACAAGAGACCCAGTACTTC.

The chain carries TRBV11-2 and TRBJ2-3; 9 bases are shared with TRBD1. The CDR3 runs 16 residues. J lost 6 bases, V lost 5 bases, and 12 bases had no gene match. The V gene's germline CDR1 is SGHAT and CDR2 FQNNGV. CDR3 amino acids: CASSLRTGAMEDTQYF. The CDR3 DNA reads as TGTGCCAGCAGCCTTCGGACAGGGGCCATGGAGGATACGCAGTATTTT. Complete variable domain (other parts from reference TRBV11-2 and TRBJ2-3): EAGVAQSPRYKIIEKRQSVAFWCNPISGHATLYWYQQILGQGPKLLIQFQNNGVVDDSQLPKDRFSAERLKGVDSTLKIQPAKLEDSAVYLCASSLRTGAMEDTQYFGPGTRLTVL.

This rearrangement joins TRBV5-4 to TRBJ2-2, with D hard to call. Germline values: CDR1 SGHNT, CDR2 YYREEE (reference sequence). The CDR3 totals 14 residues. The germline V and J ends were trimmed by 0 bases and 1 base, with 4 bases remaining between them. CDR3 sequence (DNA): TGTGCCAGCAGCTTGGTCCAGAACACCGGGGAGCTGTTTTTT. Encoded protein: CASSLVQNTGELFF.

This clone was seen just once. The V and J genes are TRBV11-2 and TRBJ1-2; no clear D. The CDR3 loop spans 15 amino acids. Germline lookup yields CDR1 SGHAT and CDR2 FQNNGV. The germline V and J ends were trimmed by 0 bases and 4 bases, with 12 bases remaining between them. CDR3 sequence: CASSLEGGPTYGYTF. The CDR3 DNA reads as TGTGCCAGCAGCTTAGAGGGCGGTCCTACCTATGGCTACACCTTC.

The chain couples TRBV7-9 to TRBJ2-2; 10 bases are shared with TRBD1. V dropped 5 bases and J dropped 6; count of bases not matched to a gene: 9. There are 16 residues in the CDR3. Looked up from germline, CDR1 is SEHNR and CDR2 is FQNEAQ (reference sequence). CDR3: CASSGPGQGFSGELFF. CDR3 in DNA: TGTGCCAGCAGCGGCCCGGGACAGGGGTTTTCCGGGGAGCTGTTTTTT. The full variable domain, completed using reference TRBV7-9 and TRBJ2-2, is DTGVSQNPRHKITKRGQNVTFRCDPISEHNRLYWYRQTLGQGPEFLTYFQNEAQLEKSRLLSDRFSAERPKGSFSTLEIQRTEQGDSAMYLCASSGPGQGFSGELFFGEGSRLTVL.

The table lists this clone with a few counts. In DNA form, the CDR3 reads TGCGCCAGCAGCCCGTTAGCGGGCCCGAACACCGGGGAGCTGTTTTTT. Protein: CASSPLAGPNTGELFF. This chain connects TRBV5-1 to TRBJ2-2; 7 nucleotides match TRBD2. Trimming at V came to 4 bases and at J to 0 bases, leaving 6 bases not matched to a gene. Germline CDR1 reads SGHRS; CDR2 reads YFSETQ. This CDR3 comprises 16 residues.

J is TRBJ1-2 and V is TRBV7-2; 10 bases are shared with TRBD1. This CDR3 is 16 amino acids long. V lost 7 bases and J lost 0; bases outside the gene matches: 8. The germline CDR1 and CDR2 sequences are SGHTA and FQGNSA. The DNA for the CDR3 is TGTGCCAGCACCGGGACAGGGGCCCTAGCTAACTATGGCTACACCTTC. Protein: CASTGTGALANYGYTF.

This clone was detected only a few times. The chain uses TRBV19 and TRBJ1-1, with 10 bases fitting TRBD1. V shed 5 bases and J 3 bases; nucleotides not matched to a gene: 6. The CDR3 is made up of 15 amino acids. Looked up from germline, CDR1 is LNHDA and CDR2 is SQIVND (reference sequence). In nucleotides, the CDR3 is TGTGCCAGTAGTTCCCGACAGGGGGCGGACACTGAAGCTTTCTTT. Its protein product is CASSSRQGADTEAFF.

The CDR3 DNA is TGTGCCAGCTCACCACCGGTGGTGGTTACGCAGTTCTTC. This codes for CASSPPVVVTQFF. The rearrangement uses TRBV18 and TRBJ2-1; the D is unclear. Germline V CDR1 and CDR2: KGHSH, LQKENI. V gave up 0 bases and J gave up 12 bases, with 12 bases separating them. The CDR3 has 13 amino acids.